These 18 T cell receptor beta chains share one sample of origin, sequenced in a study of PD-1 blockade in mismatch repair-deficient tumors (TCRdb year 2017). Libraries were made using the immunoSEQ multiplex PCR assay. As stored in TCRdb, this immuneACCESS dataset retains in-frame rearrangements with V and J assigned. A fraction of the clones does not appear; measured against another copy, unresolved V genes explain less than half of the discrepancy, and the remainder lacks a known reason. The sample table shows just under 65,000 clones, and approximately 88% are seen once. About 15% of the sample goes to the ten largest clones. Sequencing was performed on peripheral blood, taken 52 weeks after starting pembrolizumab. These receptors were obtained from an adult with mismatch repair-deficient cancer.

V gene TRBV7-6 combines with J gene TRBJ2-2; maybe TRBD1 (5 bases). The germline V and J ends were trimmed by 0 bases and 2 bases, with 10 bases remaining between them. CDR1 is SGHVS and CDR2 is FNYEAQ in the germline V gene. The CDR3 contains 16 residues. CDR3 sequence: CASSLAGQGNTGELFF. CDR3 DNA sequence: TGTGCCAGCAGCTTAGCCGGGCAGGGAAACACCGGGGAGCTGTTTTTT.

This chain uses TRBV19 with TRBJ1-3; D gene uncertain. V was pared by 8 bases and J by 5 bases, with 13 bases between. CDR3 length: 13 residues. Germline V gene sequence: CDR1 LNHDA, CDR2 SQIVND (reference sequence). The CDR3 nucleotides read TGTGCCAGTTTGGACTATGGCCGAAACACCATATATTTT. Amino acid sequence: CASLDYGRNTIYF.

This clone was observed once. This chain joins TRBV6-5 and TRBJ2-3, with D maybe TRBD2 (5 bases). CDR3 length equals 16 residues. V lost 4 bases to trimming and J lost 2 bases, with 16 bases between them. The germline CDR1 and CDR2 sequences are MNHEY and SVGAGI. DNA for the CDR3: TGTGCCAGCAGTTGGTCCTGGGGAGCGAACACAGATACGCAGTATTTT. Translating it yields CASSWSWGANTDTQYF.

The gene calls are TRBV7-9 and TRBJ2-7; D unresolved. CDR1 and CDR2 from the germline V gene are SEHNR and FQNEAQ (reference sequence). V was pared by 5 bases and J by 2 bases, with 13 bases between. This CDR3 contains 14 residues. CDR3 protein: CASSLPGGPYEQYF. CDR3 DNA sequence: TGTGCCAGCAGCCTGCCCGGCGGACCCTACGAGCAGTACTTC.

CDR3 sequence: CASSLVTLQETQYF. The CDR3, as DNA: TGTGCCAGCAGTTTGGTAACTCTTCAAGAGACCCAGTACTTC. V is TRBV28 and J is TRBJ2-5; D gene uncertain. The CDR3 consists of 14 residues. Trimming left V 3 bases short and J 2 bases short, with 10 bases between. CDR1 and CDR2 (germline): MDHEN, SYDVKM. The variable domain in full, with the rest retrieved from reference TRBV28 and TRBJ2-5, is DVKVTQSSRYLVKRTGEKVFLECVQDMDHENMFWYRQDPGLGLRLIYFSYDVKMKEKGDIPEGYSVSREKKERFSLILESASTNQTSMYLCASSLVTLQETQYFGPGTRLLVL.

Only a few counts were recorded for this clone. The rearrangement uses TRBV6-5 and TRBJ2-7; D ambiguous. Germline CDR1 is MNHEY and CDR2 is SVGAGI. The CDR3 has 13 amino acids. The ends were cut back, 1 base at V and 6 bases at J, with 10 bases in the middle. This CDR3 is CASSYLQVGEQYF. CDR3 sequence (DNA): TGTGCCAGCAGTTACTTGCAAGTTGGCGAGCAGTACTTC.

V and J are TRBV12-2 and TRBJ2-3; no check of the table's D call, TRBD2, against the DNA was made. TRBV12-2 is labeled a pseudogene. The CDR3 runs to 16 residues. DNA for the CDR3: TGTGCAAGTCGCCGGGGACTAGCGGGGGGCACAGATACGCAGTATTTT. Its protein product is CASRRGLAGGTDTQYF.

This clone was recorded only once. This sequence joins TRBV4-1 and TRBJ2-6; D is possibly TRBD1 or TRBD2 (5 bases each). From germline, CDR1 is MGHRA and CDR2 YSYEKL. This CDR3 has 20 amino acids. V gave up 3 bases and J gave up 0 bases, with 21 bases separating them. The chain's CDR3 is CASSHLRGTASSSGANVLTF. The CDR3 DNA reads TGCGCCAGCAGCCACCTGAGGGGTACAGCTAGCTCCTCTGGGGCCAACGTCCTGACTTTC.

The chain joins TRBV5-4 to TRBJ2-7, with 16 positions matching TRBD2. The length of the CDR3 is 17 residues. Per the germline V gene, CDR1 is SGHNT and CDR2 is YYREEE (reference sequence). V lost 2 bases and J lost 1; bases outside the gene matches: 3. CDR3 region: CASSFGTSGRGSYEQYF. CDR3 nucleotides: TGTGCCAGCAGCTTTGGGACTAGCGGGAGGGGTTCCTACGAGCAGTACTTC.

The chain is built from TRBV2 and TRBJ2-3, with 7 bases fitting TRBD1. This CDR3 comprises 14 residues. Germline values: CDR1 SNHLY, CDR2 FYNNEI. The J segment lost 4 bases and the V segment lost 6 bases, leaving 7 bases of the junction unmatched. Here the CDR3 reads CASSQGDKADTQYF. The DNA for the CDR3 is TGTGCCAGCAGCCAGGGGGATAAGGCAGATACGCAGTATTTT.

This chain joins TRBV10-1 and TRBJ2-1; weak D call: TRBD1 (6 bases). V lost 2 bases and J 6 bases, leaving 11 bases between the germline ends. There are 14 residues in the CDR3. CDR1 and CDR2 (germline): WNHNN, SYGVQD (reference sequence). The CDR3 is CASSEPDSFNEQFF. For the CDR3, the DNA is TGCGCCAGCAGTGAGCCGGACAGCTTCAATGAGCAGTTCTTC.

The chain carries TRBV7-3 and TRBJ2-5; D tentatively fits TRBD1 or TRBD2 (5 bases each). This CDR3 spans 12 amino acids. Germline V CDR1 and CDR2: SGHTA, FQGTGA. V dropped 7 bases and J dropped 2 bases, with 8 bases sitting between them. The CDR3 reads CASMGRQETQYF. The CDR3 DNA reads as TGTGCCAGCATGGGACGTCAAGAGACCCAGTACTTC.

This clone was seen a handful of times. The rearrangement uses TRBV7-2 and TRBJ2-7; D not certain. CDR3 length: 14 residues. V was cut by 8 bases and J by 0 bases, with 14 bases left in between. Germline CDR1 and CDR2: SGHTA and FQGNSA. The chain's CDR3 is CASALGGSSYEQYF. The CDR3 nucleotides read TGTGCCAGCGCCCTCGGTGGCAGCTCCTACGAGCAGTACTTC. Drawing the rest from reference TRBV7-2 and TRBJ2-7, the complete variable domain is GAGVSQSPSNKVTEKGKDVELRCDPISGHTALYWYRQSLGQGLEFLIYFQGNSAPDKSGLPSDRFSAERTGGSVSTLTIQRTQQEDSAVYLCASALGGSSYEQYFGPGTRLTVT.

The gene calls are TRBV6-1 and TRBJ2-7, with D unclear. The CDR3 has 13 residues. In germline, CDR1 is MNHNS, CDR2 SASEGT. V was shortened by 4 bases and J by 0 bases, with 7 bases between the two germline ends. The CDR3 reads CASSARGSYEQYF. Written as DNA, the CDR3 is TGTGCCAGCAGTGCGCGCGGCTCCTACGAGCAGTACTTC.

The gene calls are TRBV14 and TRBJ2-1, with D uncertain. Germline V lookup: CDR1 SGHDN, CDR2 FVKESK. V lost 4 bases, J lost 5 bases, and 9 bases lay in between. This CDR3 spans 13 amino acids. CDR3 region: CASSPSRHNEQFF. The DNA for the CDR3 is TGTGCCAGCAGCCCCAGCCGCCACAATGAGCAGTTCTTC.

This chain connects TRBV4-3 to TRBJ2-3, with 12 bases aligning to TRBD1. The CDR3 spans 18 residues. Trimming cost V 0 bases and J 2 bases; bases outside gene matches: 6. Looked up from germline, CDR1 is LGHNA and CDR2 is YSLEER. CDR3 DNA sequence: TGCGCCAGCAGCCAAGATGGGGGACAGGGGGCGTTCACAGATACGCAGTATTTT. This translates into CASSQDGGQGAFTDTQYF.

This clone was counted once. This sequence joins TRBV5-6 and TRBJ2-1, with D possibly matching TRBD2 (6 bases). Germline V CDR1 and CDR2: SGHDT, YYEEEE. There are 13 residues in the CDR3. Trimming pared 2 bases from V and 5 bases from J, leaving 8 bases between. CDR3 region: CASSFRLDNEQFF. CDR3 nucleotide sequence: TGTGCCAGCAGCTTTCGACTAGACAATGAGCAGTTCTTC.

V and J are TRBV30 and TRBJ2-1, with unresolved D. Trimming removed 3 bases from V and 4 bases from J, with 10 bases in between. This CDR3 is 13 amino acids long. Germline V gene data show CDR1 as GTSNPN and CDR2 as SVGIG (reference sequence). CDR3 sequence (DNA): TGTGCCTGGAGCGTCTTCAGATACAATGAGCAGTTCTTC. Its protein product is CAWSVFRYNEQFF.